These 2 T cell receptor beta chains came from one sample sequenced in a study of blood T cell repertoires in COVID-19. The method was immunoSEQ multiplex PCR; TCRdb's version includes in-frame clones alone and lacks a portion of them. Altogether 180,000 or so clones are present, approximately 83% being singletons, with the ten largest covering about 10%. What was sequenced was peripheral blood. The receptor source for this set is a human donor with active or convalescent COVID-19. The donor label of this sample is uncertain.

This clone showed up just once. CDR3 nucleotide sequence: TGTGCCAGCAGTTTCGGACTAGCGGGGGATTACGAGCAGTACTTC. It yields the protein CASSFGLAGDYEQYF. The chain carries TRBV28 and TRBJ2-7; 13 positions agree with TRBD2. The CDR3 contains 15 residues. CDR1 and CDR2 from the germline V gene are MDHEN and SYDVKM. V was pared by 3 bases and J by 4 bases, with 3 bases of the junction left unmatched.

The chain has TRBV7-3 and TRBJ2-1, with a tentative D call TRBD2 (6 bases). The ends were cut back, 3 bases at V and 2 bases at J, with 8 bases in the middle. The CDR3 is made up of 14 amino acids. Looked up from germline, CDR1 is SGHTA and CDR2 is FQGTGA. The CDR3 region is CASSFSGAYNEQFF. The CDR3 DNA reads TGTGCCAGCAGCTTTAGCGGAGCCTACAATGAGCAGTTCTTC.